This T cell receptor (beta chain) was profiled in a study of Ad26.COV2.S vaccination and SARS-CoV-2 variants. On this clone: Its target is unknown.

Treatment: 19 received Ad26.COV2.S at low or high dose, single or two shots; 5 received placebo; per-sample allocation not given. All samples were drawn on day 63, counting from the first vaccine or placebo injection. Generated by immunoSEQ multiplex PCR, the TCRdb table keeps only in-frame clones and is missing some. The table records roughly 330,000 clones, 85% to 90% of them present only once. V was trimmed by 7 bases and J by 0 bases, leaving 12 bases between them. The CDR3 totals 14 residues. Germline values: CDR1 LGHNA, CDR2 YSLEER. Study results and limitations: People given the vaccine had a wider spike-specific TCR breadth than placebo recipients did.

The source is a person aged 18-65 years who received the Ad26.COV2.S COVID-19 vaccine or a placebo. V is TRBV4-3 and J is TRBJ1-2, with no clear D. This sample comprised peripheral blood, obtained in a trial of Ad26.COV2.S vaccine versus placebo. CDR3 loop: CASNKERANYGYTF. CDR3 bases: TGCGCCAGCAATAAAGAGAGGGCTAACTATGGCTACACCTTC.